A selection of T cell receptor beta chains follows, all from one sample in a study of identical twins. TCRdb passed the 5' RACE reads through MiXCR, listing each CDR3 protein once. The profile shows about 570,000 distinct CDR3 sequences, 9.6% of them singletons. The sample was also linked to a second study, of yellow fever vaccine responses in identical twins.

The sequenced sample consisted of PBMCs. All receptors come from a woman between 18 and 29 years old in good health. CDR3s include the opening cysteine and the closing phenylalanine or tryptophan. D genes are given only for firm matches. A clone size is listed for some rows: how often the clone was seen (once, few, many), or a class if it is expanded.

v_call: TRBV29-1; j_call: TRBJ2-5; d_call: .; clone_size: many; cdr3_nt: TGCAGCGTTGATCGAGGGGGGGAAGAGACCCAGTACTTC; cdr3_aa: CSVDRGGEETQYF
v_call: TRBV6-1; j_call: TRBJ2-2; d_call: .; clone_size: few; cdr3_nt: TGTGCCAGCAGCTGGAGAGTCTTGATATCGAACACCGGGGAGCTGTTTTTT; cdr3_aa: CASSWRVLISNTGELFF
v_call: TRBV5-6; j_call: TRBJ2-6; d_call: .; clone_size: .; cdr3_nt: TGTGCCAGCAGCGTGACAGTTCTGGGGGCCAACGTCCTGACTTTC; cdr3_aa: CASSVTVLGANVLTF
v_call: TRBV18; j_call: TRBJ2-5; d_call: .; clone_size: .; cdr3_nt: TGTGCCAGCTCACCATCGAAACAGCAAGAGACCCAGTACTTC; cdr3_aa: CASSPSKQQETQYF
v_call: TRBV18; j_call: TRBJ2-3; d_call: .; clone_size: many; cdr3_nt: TGTGCCAGCTCACCACCGTCGGCCCCTGCCCGCACAGATACGCAGTATTTT; cdr3_aa: CASSPPSAPARTDTQYF
v_call: TRBV29-1; j_call: TRBJ2-5; d_call: .; clone_size: .; cdr3_nt: TGCAGCGTGCCCCCGGGAAGGGGAGGCCAAGAGACCCAGTACTTC; cdr3_aa: CSVPPGRGGQETQYF
v_call: TRBV5-1; j_call: TRBJ2-5; d_call: TRBD2; clone_size: few; cdr3_nt: TGCGCCAGCAGCTTGGGAAGTAGCGGGTTACAAGAGACCCAGTACTTC; cdr3_aa: CASSLGSSGLQETQYF
v_call: TRBV10-3; j_call: TRBJ1-2; d_call: .; clone_size: .; cdr3_nt: TGTGCCATCAGTGACCGGCAGGTGGGGAATGGCTACACCTTC; cdr3_aa: CAISDRQVGNGYTF
v_call: TRBV10-3; j_call: TRBJ2-3; d_call: TRBD1; clone_size: .; cdr3_nt: TGTGCCATCAGTGAAACAGGGGGCCTCACAGATACGCAGTATTTT; cdr3_aa: CAISETGGLTDTQYF
v_call: TRBV2; j_call: TRBJ2-1; d_call: TRBD2; clone_size: few; cdr3_nt: TGTGCCAGCCGACAAAAAGTGGCGGGAGAGTTTGATGAGCAGTTCTTC; cdr3_aa: CASRQKVAGEFDEQFF
v_call: TRBV20-1; j_call: TRBJ2-1; d_call: .; clone_size: .; cdr3_nt: TGCAGTGCCATTCCGCTCGAGAGGGGTTATGAGCAGTTCTTC; cdr3_aa: CSAIPLERGYEQFF
v_call: TRBV2; j_call: TRBJ1-6; d_call: .; clone_size: many; cdr3_nt: TGTGCCAGCAGGAAGACTAATTCACCCCTCCACTTT; cdr3_aa: CASRKTNSPLHF
v_call: TRBV29-1; j_call: TRBJ1-2; d_call: TRBD1; clone_size: .; cdr3_nt: TGCAGCGTTGGAACAGGGGATGGCTACACCTTC; cdr3_aa: CSVGTGDGYTF
v_call: TRBV20-1; j_call: TRBJ2-3; d_call: .; clone_size: .; cdr3_nt: TGCAGTGCTCCCAGACCAGTCACAGATACGCAGTATTTT; cdr3_aa: CSAPRPVTDTQYF
v_call: TRBV12-3/TRBV12-4; j_call: TRBJ2-7; d_call: .; clone_size: many; cdr3_nt: TGTGCCAGCAGCCAGACAGTTAAGAGCTCCTACGAGCAGTACTTC; cdr3_aa: CASSQTVKSSYEQYF
v_call: TRBV12-3/TRBV12-4; j_call: TRBJ2-7; d_call: TRBD1; clone_size: .; cdr3_nt: TGTGCCAGCAGGGCAGACAGGGCCTACGAGCAGTACTTC; cdr3_aa: CASRADRAYEQYF
v_call: TRBV7-2; j_call: TRBJ2-3; d_call: .; clone_size: .; cdr3_nt: TGTGCCAGCAGCTTCGGACGGGTCAAGGGGATCACAGATACGCAGTATTTT; cdr3_aa: CASSFGRVKGITDTQYF
v_call: TRBV29-1; j_call: TRBJ2-1; d_call: .; clone_size: .; cdr3_nt: TGCAGCGTCCCGCCCCCCCTTTCGGGACTGCTGGAGGGGGAGCAGTTCTTC; cdr3_aa: CSVPPPLSGLLEGEQFF
v_call: TRBV4-3; j_call: TRBJ2-7; d_call: TRBD2; clone_size: .; cdr3_nt: TGCGCCAGCAGCCAAGATCCGGGACTAGCGGGTAAATACGAGCAGTACTTC; cdr3_aa: CASSQDPGLAGKYEQYF
v_call: TRBV20-1; j_call: TRBJ2-7; d_call: .; clone_size: .; cdr3_nt: TGCAGTGCTAGAGAGATTTATGGGCTCGACTCTCCCGGCTACGAGCAGTACTTC; cdr3_aa: CSAREIYGLDSPGYEQYF
v_call: TRBV3-1; j_call: TRBJ2-1; d_call: .; clone_size: few; cdr3_nt: TGTGCCAGCAGCCAAGACAGCCAGAGTTACAATGAGCAGTTCTTC; cdr3_aa: CASSQDSQSYNEQFF
v_call: TRBV5-1; j_call: TRBJ2-3; d_call: TRBD2; clone_size: .; cdr3_nt: TGCGTCAGCAGCTCCTACACTAGCGGGACATCTGATACGCAGTATTTT; cdr3_aa: CVSSSYTSGTSDTQYF
v_call: TRBV4-3; j_call: TRBJ1-4; d_call: .; clone_size: many; cdr3_nt: TGCGCCAGCAGCCAAGATCGGCGGGAAAAACTGTTTTTT; cdr3_aa: CASSQDRREKLFF
v_call: TRBV27; j_call: TRBJ1-5; d_call: TRBD1; clone_size: .; cdr3_nt: TGTGCCAGCAGTCCGCCGGACAGGGGAGAGGGCCAGCCCCAGCATTTT; cdr3_aa: CASSPPDRGEGQPQHF
v_call: TRBV6-1; j_call: TRBJ1-5; d_call: .; clone_size: many; cdr3_nt: TGTGCCAGCAGGGAGGATCAGGGCTATAGCAATCAGCCCCAGCATTTT; cdr3_aa: CASREDQGYSNQPQHF
v_call: TRBV20-1; j_call: TRBJ2-5; d_call: .; clone_size: few; cdr3_nt: TGCAGCGCTGGGGACACTCAAGAGACCCAGTACTTC; cdr3_aa: CSAGDTQETQYF
v_call: TRBV4-1; j_call: TRBJ1-1; d_call: .; clone_size: .; cdr3_nt: TGCGCCAGCAGCCGGATTCGCGAAGAAGCTTTCTTT; cdr3_aa: CASSRIREEAFF
v_call: TRBV5-5; j_call: TRBJ2-2; d_call: .; clone_size: few; cdr3_nt: TGTGCCAGCAGCTTGGTGGAGGACACCGGGGAGCTGTTTTTT; cdr3_aa: CASSLVEDTGELFF